This T cell receptor (beta chain) derives from a study of control samples from healthy donors and cancer patients. Germline V lookup: CDR1 LGHDT, CDR2 YNNKEL (reference sequence). This CDR3 comprises 14 residues. Trimming removed 7 bases from V and 1 base from J, with 13 bases in between. The repertoire was sequenced with immunoSEQ multiplex PCR; TCRdb's copy has only in-frame clones and lacks some. The data contain under 200,000 clones, 90% to 95% of them singletons. The clonotype originates from a woman aged 60 to 75 in good health. The genes are TRBV3-1 (or the pseudogene TRBV3-2) and TRBJ1-1; weak D call: TRBD1 (6 bases). The sample was blood. CDR3 sequence: CASTGPDRNTEAFF. In DNA form, the CDR3 reads TGTGCCAGCACCGGTCCGGACAGGAACACTGAAGCTTTCTTT.